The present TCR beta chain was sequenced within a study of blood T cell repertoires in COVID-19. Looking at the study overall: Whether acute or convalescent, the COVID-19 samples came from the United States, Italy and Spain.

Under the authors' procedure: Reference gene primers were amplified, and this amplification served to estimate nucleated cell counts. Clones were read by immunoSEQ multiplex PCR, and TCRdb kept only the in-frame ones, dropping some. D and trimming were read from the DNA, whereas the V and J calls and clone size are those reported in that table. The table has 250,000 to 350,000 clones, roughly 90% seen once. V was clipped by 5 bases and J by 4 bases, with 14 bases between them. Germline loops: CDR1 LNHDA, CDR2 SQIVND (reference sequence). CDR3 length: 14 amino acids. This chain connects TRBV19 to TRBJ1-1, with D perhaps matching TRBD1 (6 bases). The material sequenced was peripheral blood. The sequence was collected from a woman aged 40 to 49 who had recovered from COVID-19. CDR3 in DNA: TGTGCCAGTAGTTCCACAGGGTATGCCACTGAAGCTTTCTTT. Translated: CASSSTGYATEAFF.